Each of the 15 T cell receptor beta chains below was sequenced from the same sample in a study of T-cell memory formation after mild COVID-19. TCRdb processed the 5' RACE reads anew with MiXCR; each CDR3 protein has one entry. The table records about 560,000 distinct CDR3 sequences, 15% to 20% of them present only once. Sequencing was carried out using PBMCs or a T cell subset sorted from them (not recorded which). The receptors were sampled from an adult woman who had mild COVID-19 (a few samples of this study predate the infection). Cell type and time point are not known.

This clonotype has just a few counts. This chain links TRBV12-3 or TRBV12-4 with TRBJ1-3; 8 positions agree with TRBD1. Trimming at V came to 3 bases and at J to 0 bases, leaving 4 bases not matched to a gene. This CDR3 has 16 residues. DNA for the CDR3: TGTGCCAGCAGTTTTGGGACAGGACTCTCTGGAAACACCATATATTTT. This gives the protein CASSFGTGLSGNTIYF.

The rearrangement uses TRBV29-1 and TRBJ2-7; the D gene could be TRBD1 or TRBD2 (6 bases each). Germline V gene lookup returns CDR1 SQVTM and CDR2 ANQGSEA. This CDR3 is 13 amino acids long. V shed 4 bases and J shed 0 bases, with 10 bases lying between them. The CDR3 DNA reads TGCAGCGTTGTCGGGGGCCCCTCCTACGAGCAGTACTTC. As protein: CSVVGGPSYEQYF.

This clonotype appeared a few times. This rearrangement joins TRBV7-2 to TRBJ1-1, with unresolved D. The CDR3 runs to 14 residues. Per the germline V gene, CDR1 is SGHTA and CDR2 is FQGNSA. Trimming took 2 bases from V and 1 from J, leaving 8 bases between them. The CDR3 DNA sequence: TGTGCCAGCAGCTTATTAAGGGAGAACACTGAAGCTTTCTTT. Its translation is CASSLLRENTEAFF.

This clonotype has just a few counts. V and J are TRBV5-5 and TRBJ2-5; weak D call: TRBD2 (5 bases). V was trimmed by 2 bases and J by 7 bases, leaving 18 bases between them. Germline V gene data show CDR1 as SGHKS and CDR2 as YYEKEE (reference sequence). The CDR3 consists of 15 residues. The chain's CDR3 is CASSFDLVARGTQYF. The CDR3 DNA sequence: TGTGCCAGCAGCTTCGACCTAGTTGCCCGGGGGACCCAGTACTTC. Full variable domain (remainder filled in from reference TRBV5-5 and TRBJ2-5): DAGVTQSPTHLIKTRGQQVTLRCSPISGHKSVSWYQQVLGQGPQFIFQYYEKEERGRGNFPDRFSARQFPNYSSELNVNALLLGDSALYLCASSFDLVARGTQYFGPGTRLLVL.

The J gene is TRBJ2-1, the V gene TRBV7-8; D is uncertain. V was cut by 2 bases and J by 5 bases, with 10 bases left in between. The CDR3 consists of 14 residues. Germline CDR1 and CDR2: SGHVS and FQNEAQ. CDR3 bases: TGTGCCAGCAGCTTACAGCCAGTCCACAATGAGCAGTTCTTC. It codes for CASSLQPVHNEQFF.

This clonotype has more than one count but fewer than ten. J is TRBJ1-1 and V is TRBV27; possibly TRBD1 for D (6 bases). Trimming left V 6 bases short and J 4 bases short, with 15 bases between. The CDR3 sequence is 14 residues long. Germline-derived CDR1 and CDR2 are MNHEY and SMNVEV (reference sequence). CDR3 sequence (DNA): TGTGCCAGCAGCTTAGTCGGGACACCCACTGAAGCTTTCTTT. Protein product: CASSLVGTPTEAFF.

This clonotype was recorded many times. The chain is built from TRBV7-9 and TRBJ1-1; 7 positions match TRBD1. The germline V gene has CDR1 SEHNR and CDR2 FQNEAQ (reference sequence). The length of the CDR3 is 14 residues. Trimming took 5 bases from V and 4 from J; bases not matched to a gene: 7. Here the CDR3 reads CASSPRQGTTEAFF. The CDR3 DNA is TGTGCCAGCAGCCCCCGACAGGGAACCACTGAAGCTTTCTTT. The full variable domain, with the rest looked up from reference TRBV7-9 and TRBJ1-1, is DTGVSQNPRHKITKRGQNVTFRCDPISEHNRLYWYRQTLGQGPEFLTYFQNEAQLEKSRLLSDRFSAERPKGSFSTLEIQRTEQGDSAMYLCASSPRQGTTEAFFGQGTRLTVV.

This clonotype was counted a few times. The chain employs TRBV20-1 and TRBJ2-1, with 7 bases matching TRBD1. Germline assignment: CDR1 DFQATT and CDR2 SNEGSKA (reference sequence). With V trimmed by 0 bases and J by 4 bases, 3 bases remained unmatched. This CDR3 has 14 residues. The CDR3 nucleotides are TGCAGTGCTAGAGATCCAGGGGGTTACAATGAGCAGTTCTTC. Encoded protein: CSARDPGGYNEQFF.

V usage is TRBV20-1 and J usage is TRBJ1-2; D is unclear. Germline V gives CDR1 DFQATT, CDR2 SNEGSKA (reference sequence). CDR3 length equals 13 residues. V gave up 1 base and J gave up 6 bases, with 12 bases separating them. CDR3 in DNA: TGCAGTGCTAGAGCCAAGTTGAGCGATGGCTACACCTTC. It encodes CSARAKLSDGYTF.

This chain joins TRBV7-9 and TRBJ2-1; D remains unclear. Trimming left V 3 bases short and J 5 bases short, with 8 bases between. Germline CDR1 reads SEHNR; CDR2 reads FQNEAQ (reference sequence). This CDR3 is built from 13 residues. The CDR3: CASSFSSNNEQFF. The CDR3 nucleotides are TGTGCCAGCAGCTTCTCGAGCAACAATGAGCAGTTCTTC. The entire variable domain, with the rest obtained from reference TRBV7-9 and TRBJ2-1, is as follows: DTGVSQNPRHKITKRGQNVTFRCDPISEHNRLYWYRQTLGQGPEFLTYFQNEAQLEKSRLLSDRFSAERPKGSFSTLEIQRTEQGDSAMYLCASSFSSNNEQFFGPGTRLTVL.

This clonotype occurred once. The CDR3 loop reads CASISSGGPVSEAFF. The CDR3 coding sequence is TGTGCCAGCATCTCCTCCGGGGGACCGGTTAGTGAAGCTTTCTTT. The chain uses TRBV27 and TRBJ1-1; a weak D match, TRBD1 (5 bases). Trimming removed 7 bases at V and 7 bases at J, with 22 bases between. This CDR3 has 15 amino acids. CDR1 and CDR2 from the germline V gene are MNHEY and SMNVEV (reference sequence).

This clonotype was seen repeatedly, ten times or more. The rearrangement joins TRBV7-9 to TRBJ2-7, with 9 bases lining up with TRBD1. V lost 5 bases and J lost 2; bases outside the gene matches: 7. Germline lookup yields CDR1 SEHNR and CDR2 FQNEAQ (reference sequence). The CDR3 has 15 amino acids. In nucleotides, the CDR3 is TGTGCCAGCAGCCCCAGACAGGGGGAGACCTACGAGCAGTACTTC. It is translated as CASSPRQGETYEQYF.

This clonotype was observed a handful of times. The gene calls are TRBV5-1 and TRBJ2-2; D remains unclear. Trimming removed 7 bases from V and 10 bases from J, with 14 bases in between. This CDR3 is 12 amino acids long. Germline-derived CDR1 and CDR2 are SGHRS and YFSETQ. In nucleotides, the CDR3 is TGCGCCAGCGGAGAGTTAGAGGAGGAGCTGTTTTTT. Translation gives CASGELEEELFF.

The chain carries TRBV2 and TRBJ2-1, with D perhaps assigned TRBD1 or TRBD2 (5 bases each). The CDR3 runs to 15 residues. CDR1 is SNHLY and CDR2 is FYNNEI in the germline V gene. V gave up 6 bases and J gave up 6 bases, with 18 bases separating them. The chain's CDR3 is CASSLEGLNVNEQFF. The CDR3 DNA reads as TGTGCCAGCAGCCTCGAGGGGCTGAACGTCAATGAGCAGTTCTTC.

This clonotype was picked up many times. The genes are TRBV7-2 and TRBJ2-7; 9 bases are shared with TRBD1. Germline CDR1 reads SGHTA; CDR2 reads FQGNSA. This CDR3 has 14 residues. V shed 1 base and J 11 bases; nucleotides not matched to a gene: 9. The CDR3 DNA is TGTGCCAGCAGCTTAGTGGACAGGGGCCGCATCGAGTACTTC. Protein product: CASSLVDRGRIEYF.